This passage covers 19 T cell receptor beta chains from one sample sequenced in a study of CD8 T cells in Susac syndrome. Random hexamers were used to reverse transcribe about 0.5 to 1 ug of RNA. TCRdb redid the calling of the immunoSEQ multiplex PCR reads with MiXCR, one entry per CDR3 protein. This table holds around 77,000 distinct CDR3 sequences, 96% found once. The source material was CD4+ T cells from PBMCs. All receptors derive from a human donor with multiple sclerosis.

The gene calls are TRBV5-4 and TRBJ1-6; 8 nucleotides match TRBD1. After removal of 0 bases from V and 7 bases from J, the junction contained 3 bases not matched to a gene. This CDR3 spans 15 amino acids. Germline lookup yields CDR1 SGHNT and CDR2 YYREEE (reference sequence). The CDR3 coding sequence is TGTGCCAGCAGCTTGGGGACAGGGTTGAATTCACCCCTCCACTTT. Translation: CASSLGTGLNSPLHF.

V and J are TRBV27 and TRBJ2-7, with D possibly being TRBD1 (6 bases). V lost 2 bases to trimming and J lost 3 bases, with 8 bases between them. Germline V gives CDR1 MNHEY, CDR2 SMNVEV (reference sequence). The CDR3 covers 13 residues. The CDR3 sequence is CASSLQGGYEQYF. The CDR3 DNA follows: TGTGCCAGCAGTTTACAAGGGGGCTACGAGCAGTACTTC.

This chain joins TRBV12-3 or TRBV12-4 and TRBJ2-7; D is perhaps TRBD1 (6 bases). This CDR3 contains 14 residues. V was trimmed by 2 bases and J by 7 bases, leaving 15 bases between them. This CDR3 reads CASSLSNSQGEQYF. The CDR3 DNA reads as TGTGCCAGCAGTTTATCAAATTCCCAGGGGGAGCAGTACTTC.

The rearrangement links TRBV12-3 or TRBV12-4 to TRBJ2-5; D is possibly TRBD1 (6 bases). This CDR3 comprises 13 residues. V lost 4 bases and J lost 7, with 13 bases in between. Written as DNA, the CDR3 is TGTGCCAGCAGTTCCACAGGGTACGGGACCCAGTACTTC. It codes for CASSSTGYGTQYF.

CDR3 coding DNA: TGCAGCGTTGAATGGGCAGGGGTAGATACGCAGTATTTT. This sequence encodes CSVEWAGVDTQYF. The chain combines TRBV29-1 with TRBJ2-3; TRBD1 might be the D (6 bases). This CDR3 has 13 amino acids. The germline CDR1 and CDR2 sequences are SQVTM and ANQGSEA. Trimming removed 2 bases at V and 5 bases at J, with 11 bases between.

The chain couples TRBV11-3 to TRBJ2-1, with D hard to call. Germline-derived CDR1 and CDR2 are SGHNT and YENEEA. The CDR3 covers 12 residues. Trimming shortened V by 5 bases and J by 10 bases, and 12 bases separated the two germline ends. The CDR3 DNA sequence: TGTGCCAGCAGCCATCGGAGCGCGGAGCAGTTCTTC. Translated, it gives CASSHRSAEQFF.

The chain carries TRBV5-1 and TRBJ2-2; the D gene could be TRBD1 or TRBD2 (5 bases each). There are 17 residues in the CDR3. Per the germline V gene, CDR1 is SGHRS and CDR2 is YFSETQ. V lost 4 bases and J 0 bases, leaving 16 bases between the germline ends. The CDR3 spells CASSRGATSSNTGELFF. The CDR3 bases are TGCGCCAGCAGCCGAGGGGCAACCTCTTCGAACACCGGGGAGCTGTTTTTT. Together with reference TRBV5-1 and TRBJ2-2, the CDR3 gives the full variable domain: KAGVTQTPRYLIKTRGQQVTLSCSPISGHRSVSWYQQTPGQGLQFLFEYFSETQRNKGNFPGRFSGRQFSNSRSEMNVSTLELGDSALYLCASSRGATSSNTGELFFGEGSRLTVL.

J is TRBJ1-5 and V is TRBV3-1, with unresolved D. The germline CDR1 and CDR2 sequences are LGHDT and YNNKEL (reference sequence). V was trimmed by 3 bases and J by 0 bases, leaving 12 bases between them. This CDR3 comprises 16 residues. CDR3 DNA sequence: TGTGCCAGCAGCCAGAGACCGTTAGGTAGCAATCAGCCCCAGCATTTT. Encoded protein: CASSQRPLGSNQPQHF.

This clonotype showed up just once. The V call is TRBV2, the J call TRBJ1-4; weak D call: TRBD1 (5 bases). Trimming took off 3 bases at V and 4 bases at J, with 9 bases between the two ends. Germline loops: CDR1 SNHLY, CDR2 FYNNEI. CDR3 length: 14 amino acids. The CDR3 spells CASSEGGGNEKLFF. DNA for the CDR3: TGTGCCAGCAGTGAGGGGGGTGGTAATGAAAAACTGTTTTTT.

This chain links TRBV18 with TRBJ1-6; 7 nucleotides agree with TRBD1. Germline loops: CDR1 KGHSH, CDR2 LQKENI. V lost 3 bases to trimming and J lost 6 bases; unmatched junction nucleotides: 8. This CDR3 has 16 residues. The CDR3 is CASSPGTDIPNSPLHF. The CDR3 DNA reads as TGTGCCAGCTCACCTGGGACAGACATTCCTAATTCACCCCTCCACTTT.

The chain joins TRBV20-1 to TRBJ2-7; D is undetermined. From germline, CDR1 is DFQATT and CDR2 SNEGSKA (reference sequence). The V gene lost 1 base and the J gene lost 0 bases, with 16 bases spanning the gap. The CDR3 extends over 16 amino acids. The CDR3: CSARALPRTYSYEQYF. The CDR3 region has the DNA TGCAGTGCTAGAGCACTCCCTCGGACCTACTCCTACGAGCAGTACTTC.

The chain carries TRBV6-6 and TRBJ2-5, with TRBD2 as a possible D gene (7 bases). Germline V gene data show CDR1 as MNHNY and CDR2 as SVGAGI (reference sequence). The CDR3 length is 15 residues. Deletions cut 2 bases from V and 3 bases from J, with 13 bases between. In DNA, the CDR3 is TGTGCCAGCAGTTACCCGGGGGGACAAAAAGAGACCCAGTACTTC. Its translation is CASSYPGGQKETQYF.

V usage is TRBV5-1 and J usage is TRBJ2-1; D possibly corresponds to TRBD1 (6 bases). Trimming left V 0 bases short and J 9 bases short, with 13 bases between. This CDR3 has 14 residues. Germline CDR1 SGHRS, CDR2 YFSETQ. This chain's CDR3 is CASSLEQGLGEQFF. The DNA for the CDR3 is TGCGCCAGCAGCTTGGAACAGGGTTTGGGTGAGCAGTTCTTC.

The rearrangement uses TRBV12-3 or TRBV12-4 and TRBJ2-5; D perhaps matches TRBD2 (6 bases). Trimming pared 6 bases from V and 3 bases from J, leaving 11 bases between. This CDR3 spans 13 amino acids. The CDR3 coding sequence is TGTGCCAGCAGGGGGGACTCTAAAGAGACCCAGTACTTC. Translated, it gives CASRGDSKETQYF.

The chain has TRBV6-5 and TRBJ1-2, with TRBD1 matching over 7 bases. Germline values: CDR1 MNHEY, CDR2 SVGAGI. This CDR3 is 12 amino acids long. The V segment lost 2 bases and the J segment 12 bases; nucleotides outside the gene matches: 6. For the CDR3, the DNA is TGTGCCAGCAGTTACCCCCAGGGGGGCCACACCTTC. It translates to CASSYPQGGHTF.

The rearrangement joins TRBV30 to TRBJ2-2, with 8 bases fitting TRBD2. Germline CDR1 GTSNPN, CDR2 SVGIG (reference sequence). The CDR3 runs 14 residues. Trimming removed 1 base from V and 7 bases from J; junction bases left unmatched: 5. CDR3: CAWSEGLAGGELFF. The CDR3, as DNA: TGTGCCTGGAGTGAAGGACTAGCTGGCGGGGAGCTGTTTTTT.

The J gene is TRBJ2-4, the V gene TRBV3-1; D is ambiguous. This CDR3 contains 15 residues. CDR1 is LGHDT and CDR2 is YNNKEL in the germline V gene (reference sequence). Trimming stripped 2 bases from V and 0 bases from J, with 8 bases between. The CDR3 sequence is CASSQFTEAKNIQYF. Here the CDR3 DNA reads TGTGCCAGCAGCCAATTCACAGAAGCCAAAAACATTCAGTACTTC. Complete variable domain (other parts from reference TRBV3-1 and TRBJ2-4): DTAVSQTPKYLVTQMGNDKSIKCEQNLGHDTMYWYKQDSKKFLKIMFSYNNKELIINETVPNRFSPKSPDKAHLNLHINSLELGDSAVYFCASSQFTEAKNIQYFGAGTRLSVL.

V is TRBV12-3 or TRBV12-4 and J is TRBJ1-5; D is perhaps TRBD1 (5 bases). V was shortened by 5 bases and J by 0 bases, with 14 bases between the two germline ends. The CDR3 sequence is 16 residues long. CDR3 protein: CASSRDGGYSNQPQHF. The CDR3 DNA reads TGTGCCAGCAGTAGGGACGGAGGGTATAGCAATCAGCCCCAGCATTTT.

This chain joins TRBV4-3 and TRBJ2-7; tentatively, D is TRBD2 (6 bases). This CDR3 region has 14 residues. Trimming left V 4 bases short and J 2 bases short, with 12 bases between. Germline V gene sequence: CDR1 LGHNA, CDR2 YSLEER. Written as DNA, the CDR3 is TGCGCCAGCAGCCCCGGCGGGGCGACCTACGAGCAGTACTTC. Translating it yields CASSPGGATYEQYF.